This TCR beta chain was sequenced during a study of T cell responses to AZD1222 COVID-19 vaccine. The CDR3 loop spans 14 amino acids. CDR1 is SGHKS, CDR2 YYEKEE, per germline (reference sequence). The trim removed 2 bases at V and 6 bases at J, leaving 4 bases unmatched. A note on this clone: The target antigen is unknown.

Assay: immunoSEQ multiplex PCR; the TCRdb copy retains only in-frame clones and omits some. The data show approximately 70,000 clones, 70% to 90% seen once. Overall study findings and caveats: Elevations in Spike-specific TCR breadth and depth followed administration of two AZD1222 doses. Close to half of all spike-specific TCRs reportedly target regions of the variants that are unmutated. Clonal diversity may have been underestimated in mostly white British donors. The peak T cell response came first, and repertoires were sampled only after it.

The sample was peripheral blood, taken 28 days after the second dose of the MenACWY control vaccine. The chain uses TRBV5-5 and TRBJ1-4; 7 positions agree with TRBD1. This receptor was obtained from an adult who received the MenACWY meningococcal vaccine as a control. CDR3 nucleotides: TGTGCCAGCAGCTTCGGCGGACAGGATGAAAAACTGTTTTTT. This sequence encodes CASSFGGQDEKLFF.